The clone carrying this T cell receptor (beta chain) occurred once. What it binds is not known. These data come from a study of T cell responses to AZD1222 COVID-19 vaccine. The data were produced by immunoSEQ multiplex PCR, yet TCRdb's version contains in-frame clones alone and is incomplete. This table has roughly 180,000 clones, 70% to 90% appearing once. The V gene's germline CDR1 is GTSNPN and CDR2 SVGIG (reference sequence). The CDR3 sequence is 11 residues long. Deletions cut 5 bases from V and 8 bases from J, with 12 bases between. Study findings and constraints: Along spike, vaccine-associated CD4 TCRs were found throughout, with dominance at 160-218 and 743-854.

This specimen was peripheral blood, taken on day 0 of AZD1222 vaccination. The receptor comes from an adult in good health. The V and J genes are TRBV30 and TRBJ1-2, with D possibly TRBD1 on 5 matching bases. CDR3 bases: TGTGCCTGGGGGGTCGGGGGAGGCTACACCTTC. Translated: CAWGVGGGYTF.